The clone carrying this T cell receptor (beta chain) came up many times. Its antigen is currently unknown. This entry is derived from a study of T cell repertoires in cytomegalovirus infection. The overall study: Matching HLA type and CMV infection were both indicated by public TCR beta signatures.

Notes on the study in general: HLA-C-restricted CMV-specific TCR beta clonotypes were dominant in the ex vivo response. Of the TCR beta families, the public ones yielded a cumulative frequency that identified carriers of CMV plus the relevant HLA.

TCRdb used MiXCR to reprocess the reads, holding one entry per CDR3 protein. Of over 300,000 distinct CDR3 sequences detected, 17% appear once; the ten largest clones hold about 12%. CDR1 and CDR2 from the germline V gene are SGHTA and FQGTGA. The CDR3 consists of 15 residues. Losses at the gene ends were 5 bases for V and 5 bases for J; bases not matched to a gene: 5. The sample consisted of PBMCs. The chain employs TRBV7-3 and TRBJ2-3; 12 bases align to TRBD2. This receptor was taken from a human donor in good health (CMV status not recorded). Some clones in this sample may be carry-over from other donors' samples. CDR3 residues: CASSRTSGVRDTQYF. DNA for the CDR3: TGTGCCAGCAGCCGGACTAGCGGGGTGAGAGATACGCAGTATTTT.